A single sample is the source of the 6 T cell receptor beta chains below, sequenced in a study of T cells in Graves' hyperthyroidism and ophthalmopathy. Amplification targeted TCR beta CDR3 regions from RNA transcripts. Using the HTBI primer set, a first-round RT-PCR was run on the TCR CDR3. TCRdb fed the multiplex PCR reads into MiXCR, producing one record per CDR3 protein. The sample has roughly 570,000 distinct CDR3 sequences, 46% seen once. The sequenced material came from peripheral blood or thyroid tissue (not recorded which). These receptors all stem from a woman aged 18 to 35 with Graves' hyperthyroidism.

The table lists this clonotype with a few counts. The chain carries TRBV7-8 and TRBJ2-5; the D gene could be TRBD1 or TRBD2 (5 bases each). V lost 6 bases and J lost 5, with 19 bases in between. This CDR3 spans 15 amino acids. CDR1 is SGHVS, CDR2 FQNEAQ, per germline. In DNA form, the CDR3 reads TGTGCCAGCAGAACCCAGAGGGGCGCACCTGAGACCCAGTACTTC. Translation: CASRTQRGAPETQYF.

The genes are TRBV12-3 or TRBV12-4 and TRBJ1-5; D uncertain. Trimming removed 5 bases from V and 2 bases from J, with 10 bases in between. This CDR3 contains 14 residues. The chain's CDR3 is CASSGLAGNQPQHF. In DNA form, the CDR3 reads TGTGCCAGCAGTGGACTAGCGGGCAATCAGCCCCAGCATTTT.

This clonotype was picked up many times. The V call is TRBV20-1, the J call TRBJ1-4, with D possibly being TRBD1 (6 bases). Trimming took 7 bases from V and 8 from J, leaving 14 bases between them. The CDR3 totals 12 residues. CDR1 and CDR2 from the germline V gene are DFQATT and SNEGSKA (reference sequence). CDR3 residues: CSGRTDAEKLFF. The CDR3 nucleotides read TGCAGTGGCCGGACAGACGCAGAAAAACTGTTTTTT.

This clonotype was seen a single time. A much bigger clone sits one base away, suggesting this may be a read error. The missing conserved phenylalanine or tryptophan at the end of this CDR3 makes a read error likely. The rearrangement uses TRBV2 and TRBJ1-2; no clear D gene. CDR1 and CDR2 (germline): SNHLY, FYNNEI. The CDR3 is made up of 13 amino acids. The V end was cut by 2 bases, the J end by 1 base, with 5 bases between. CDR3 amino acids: CASSEQINYGYTL. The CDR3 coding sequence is TGTGCCAGCAGTGAACAGATTAACTATGGCTACACCCTC.

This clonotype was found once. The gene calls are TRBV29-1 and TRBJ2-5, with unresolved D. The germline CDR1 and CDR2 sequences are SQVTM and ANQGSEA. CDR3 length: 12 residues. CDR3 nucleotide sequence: TGCGAATCCTGCAGGTCCCAAGAAGCCCAGTACTTC. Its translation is CESCRSQEAQYF.

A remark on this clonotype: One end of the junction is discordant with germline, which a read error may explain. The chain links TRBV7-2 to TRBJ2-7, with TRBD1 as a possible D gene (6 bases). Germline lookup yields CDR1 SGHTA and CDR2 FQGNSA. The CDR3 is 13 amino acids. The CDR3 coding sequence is TGTGCCGGCAGCTCGGACAGTTACTGCGAGCAGTACTTC. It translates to CAGSSDSYCEQYF.